These 11 T cell receptor beta chains originate from one sample sequenced in a study of CD8+CD57+ T cells in acquired aplastic anemia. Genomic DNA, serving as template, underwent TCR beta VDJ and CDR3 profiling. TCRdb itself ran the reads through MiXCR, one entry per CDR3 protein. The sample yields a few hundred thousand distinct CDR3 sequences, roughly 59% seen once. Sequenced patients had shown CD8+CD57+ cell expansion by flow cytometry. The source material was sorted CD4+, CD8+, or CD8+CD57+ T cells (not recorded which) from PBMCs. These receptors were taken from a human donor with aplastic anemia.

In its sample, this clonotype was seen a few times. The J gene is TRBJ1-4, the V gene TRBV7-8; possibly TRBD1 for D (5 bases). Germline CDR1 is SGHVS and CDR2 is FQNEAQ. V was pared by 4 bases and J by 7 bases, with 16 bases between. The CDR3 length is 15 residues. The chain's CDR3 is CASSSRAGRSEKLFF. DNA for the CDR3: TGTGCCAGCAGCTCCCGGGCAGGGAGGTCTGAAAAACTGTTTTTT.

This clonotype appeared many times. The rearrangement uses TRBV6-5 and TRBJ1-5; the match to TRBD1 covers 7 bases. Trimming removed 5 bases from V and 7 bases from J; junction bases left unmatched: 5. The CDR3 length is 13 residues. The germline gives CDR1 MNHEY, CDR2 SVGAGI. DNA for the CDR3: TGTGCCAGCAGTGAACAGGGGAACCAGCCCCAGCATTTT. This sequence encodes CASSEQGNQPQHF.

The chain is built from TRBV6-5 and TRBJ1-2; a weak D match, TRBD1 (6 bases). In germline, CDR1 is MNHEY, CDR2 SVGAGI. This CDR3 has 12 amino acids. V was cut by 4 bases and J by 6 bases, with 9 bases left in between. CDR3 nucleotide sequence: TGTGCCAGCAGTTTACAGGGAAATGGCTACACCTTC. The encoded protein is CASSLQGNGYTF.

In its sample, this clonotype was seen many times. The chain joins TRBV25-1 to TRBJ1-2, with 9 bases identical to TRBD1. Losses at the gene ends were 3 bases for V and 2 bases for J; bases not matched to a gene: 4. This CDR3 has 15 residues. The germline CDR1 and CDR2 sequences are MGHDK and SYGVNS. CDR3 amino acids: CASSDPGTGNYGYTF. Written as DNA, the CDR3 is TGTGCCAGCAGTGACCCCGGGACAGGGAACTATGGCTACACCTTC.

The chain recombines TRBV28 with TRBJ2-3; D is perhaps TRBD1 (6 bases). Trimming took 5 bases from V and 7 from J, leaving 10 bases between them. The CDR3 is made up of 12 amino acids. Germline V gives CDR1 MDHEN, CDR2 SYDVKM. The CDR3 nucleotides are TGTGCCAGCAGTAACAGGGATTATACGCAGTATTTT. Amino acid sequence: CASSNRDYTQYF.

With regard to this clonotype: One junction end disagrees with the germline gene, perhaps due to a read error. The chain uses TRBV6-5 and TRBJ1-4; TRBD1 matches at 8 bases. This CDR3 comprises 14 residues. The germline V gene has CDR1 MNHEY and CDR2 SVGAGI. The CDR3 loop reads CASSDRGANGKLFF. The CDR3 coding sequence is TGTGCCAGCAGCGACAGGGGCGCCAATGGAAAACTGTTTTTT.

This clonotype was recorded at least ten times. V is TRBV27 and J is TRBJ1-2; no firm D call. Germline V CDR1 and CDR2: MNHEY, SMNVEV (reference sequence). Between the trimmed V and J ends, which lost 4 bases and 5 bases, there was a span of 8 bases. This CDR3 is built from 12 residues. CDR3 residues: CASSSPGYGYTF. The CDR3 coding sequence is TGTGCCAGCAGTTCCCCTGGGTATGGCTACACCTTC.

The genes are TRBV4-1 and TRBJ2-7; D unresolved. The CDR3 is 13 residues long. Germline CDR1 reads MGHRA; CDR2 reads YSYEKL. V lost 0 bases and J lost 5, with 8 bases in between. The CDR3 loop reads CASSQEWSNEQYF. For the CDR3, the DNA is TGCGCCAGCAGCCAAGAATGGAGCAACGAGCAGTACTTC.

A few counts support this clonotype. This rearrangement joins TRBV5-4 to TRBJ2-5, with D unresolved. Germline assignment: CDR1 SGHNT and CDR2 YYREEE (reference sequence). The CDR3 spans 10 residues. The V gene lost 4 bases and the J gene lost 7 bases, with 5 bases spanning the gap. The CDR3 coding sequence is TGTGCCAGCAGCGCAGGGACCCAGTACTTC. It specifies CASSAGTQYF. Variable domain in full (rest from reference TRBV5-4 and TRBJ2-5): ETGVTQSPTHLIKTRGQQVTLRCSSQSGHNTVSWYQQALGQGPQFIFQYYREEENGRGNFPPRFSGLQFPNYSSELNVNALELDDSALYLCASSAGTQYFGPGTRLLVL.

In its sample, this clonotype was seen once. The chain links TRBV10-3 to TRBJ1-6, with a tentative D call TRBD1 (5 bases). The germline CDR1 and CDR2 sequences are ENHRY and SYGVKD. The CDR3 totals 17 residues. V was trimmed by 6 bases and J by 4 bases, leaving 19 bases between them. The CDR3 sequence is CAISSLVGTRYNSPLHF. The CDR3, as DNA: TGTGCCATCAGCAGCTTGGTAGGGACCCGTTATAATTCACCCCTCCACTTT.

This chain links TRBV24-1 with TRBJ2-3; tentative D call: TRBD2 (5 bases). Per germline, CDR1 KGHDR and CDR2 SFDVKD. This CDR3 comprises 16 residues. V lost 3 bases, J lost 2 bases, and 14 bases lay in between. The CDR3 DNA sequence: TGTGCCACCAGTGATGTGGACTCATCCCCCACAGATACGCAGTATTTT. Translated, it gives CATSDVDSSPTDTQYF.